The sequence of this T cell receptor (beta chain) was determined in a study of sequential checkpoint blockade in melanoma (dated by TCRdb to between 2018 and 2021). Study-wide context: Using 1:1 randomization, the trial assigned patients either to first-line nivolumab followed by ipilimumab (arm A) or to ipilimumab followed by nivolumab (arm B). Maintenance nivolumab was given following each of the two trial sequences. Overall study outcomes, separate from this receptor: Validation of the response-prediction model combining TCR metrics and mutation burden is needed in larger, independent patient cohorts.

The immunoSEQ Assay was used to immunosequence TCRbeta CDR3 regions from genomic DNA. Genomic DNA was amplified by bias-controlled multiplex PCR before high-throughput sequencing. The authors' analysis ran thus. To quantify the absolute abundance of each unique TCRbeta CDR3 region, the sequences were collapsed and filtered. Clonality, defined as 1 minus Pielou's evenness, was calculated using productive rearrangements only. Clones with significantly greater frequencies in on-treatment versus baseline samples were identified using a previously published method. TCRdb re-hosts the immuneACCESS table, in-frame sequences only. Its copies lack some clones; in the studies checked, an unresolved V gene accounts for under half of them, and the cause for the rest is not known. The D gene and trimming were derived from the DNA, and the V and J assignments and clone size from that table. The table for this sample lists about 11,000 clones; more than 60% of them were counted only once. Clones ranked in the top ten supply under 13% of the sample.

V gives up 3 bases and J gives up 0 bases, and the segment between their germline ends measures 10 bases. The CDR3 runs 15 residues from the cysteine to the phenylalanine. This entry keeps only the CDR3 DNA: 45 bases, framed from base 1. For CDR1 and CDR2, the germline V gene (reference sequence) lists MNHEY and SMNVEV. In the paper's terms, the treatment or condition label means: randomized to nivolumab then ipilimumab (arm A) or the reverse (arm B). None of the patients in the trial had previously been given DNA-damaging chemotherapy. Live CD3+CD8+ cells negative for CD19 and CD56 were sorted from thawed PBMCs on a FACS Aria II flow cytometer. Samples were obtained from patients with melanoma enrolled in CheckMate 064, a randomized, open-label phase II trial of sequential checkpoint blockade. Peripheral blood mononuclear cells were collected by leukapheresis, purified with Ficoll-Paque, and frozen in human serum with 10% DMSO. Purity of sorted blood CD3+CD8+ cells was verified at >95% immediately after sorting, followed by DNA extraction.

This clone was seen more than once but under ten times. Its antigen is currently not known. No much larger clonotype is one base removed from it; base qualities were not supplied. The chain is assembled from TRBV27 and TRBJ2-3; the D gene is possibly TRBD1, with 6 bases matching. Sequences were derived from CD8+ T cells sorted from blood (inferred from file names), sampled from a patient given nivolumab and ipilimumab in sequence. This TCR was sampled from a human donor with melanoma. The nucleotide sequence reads TGTGCCAGCAGTTTTGAGGGACATAGCACAGATACGCAGTATTTT. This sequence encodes CASSFEGHSTDTQYF.